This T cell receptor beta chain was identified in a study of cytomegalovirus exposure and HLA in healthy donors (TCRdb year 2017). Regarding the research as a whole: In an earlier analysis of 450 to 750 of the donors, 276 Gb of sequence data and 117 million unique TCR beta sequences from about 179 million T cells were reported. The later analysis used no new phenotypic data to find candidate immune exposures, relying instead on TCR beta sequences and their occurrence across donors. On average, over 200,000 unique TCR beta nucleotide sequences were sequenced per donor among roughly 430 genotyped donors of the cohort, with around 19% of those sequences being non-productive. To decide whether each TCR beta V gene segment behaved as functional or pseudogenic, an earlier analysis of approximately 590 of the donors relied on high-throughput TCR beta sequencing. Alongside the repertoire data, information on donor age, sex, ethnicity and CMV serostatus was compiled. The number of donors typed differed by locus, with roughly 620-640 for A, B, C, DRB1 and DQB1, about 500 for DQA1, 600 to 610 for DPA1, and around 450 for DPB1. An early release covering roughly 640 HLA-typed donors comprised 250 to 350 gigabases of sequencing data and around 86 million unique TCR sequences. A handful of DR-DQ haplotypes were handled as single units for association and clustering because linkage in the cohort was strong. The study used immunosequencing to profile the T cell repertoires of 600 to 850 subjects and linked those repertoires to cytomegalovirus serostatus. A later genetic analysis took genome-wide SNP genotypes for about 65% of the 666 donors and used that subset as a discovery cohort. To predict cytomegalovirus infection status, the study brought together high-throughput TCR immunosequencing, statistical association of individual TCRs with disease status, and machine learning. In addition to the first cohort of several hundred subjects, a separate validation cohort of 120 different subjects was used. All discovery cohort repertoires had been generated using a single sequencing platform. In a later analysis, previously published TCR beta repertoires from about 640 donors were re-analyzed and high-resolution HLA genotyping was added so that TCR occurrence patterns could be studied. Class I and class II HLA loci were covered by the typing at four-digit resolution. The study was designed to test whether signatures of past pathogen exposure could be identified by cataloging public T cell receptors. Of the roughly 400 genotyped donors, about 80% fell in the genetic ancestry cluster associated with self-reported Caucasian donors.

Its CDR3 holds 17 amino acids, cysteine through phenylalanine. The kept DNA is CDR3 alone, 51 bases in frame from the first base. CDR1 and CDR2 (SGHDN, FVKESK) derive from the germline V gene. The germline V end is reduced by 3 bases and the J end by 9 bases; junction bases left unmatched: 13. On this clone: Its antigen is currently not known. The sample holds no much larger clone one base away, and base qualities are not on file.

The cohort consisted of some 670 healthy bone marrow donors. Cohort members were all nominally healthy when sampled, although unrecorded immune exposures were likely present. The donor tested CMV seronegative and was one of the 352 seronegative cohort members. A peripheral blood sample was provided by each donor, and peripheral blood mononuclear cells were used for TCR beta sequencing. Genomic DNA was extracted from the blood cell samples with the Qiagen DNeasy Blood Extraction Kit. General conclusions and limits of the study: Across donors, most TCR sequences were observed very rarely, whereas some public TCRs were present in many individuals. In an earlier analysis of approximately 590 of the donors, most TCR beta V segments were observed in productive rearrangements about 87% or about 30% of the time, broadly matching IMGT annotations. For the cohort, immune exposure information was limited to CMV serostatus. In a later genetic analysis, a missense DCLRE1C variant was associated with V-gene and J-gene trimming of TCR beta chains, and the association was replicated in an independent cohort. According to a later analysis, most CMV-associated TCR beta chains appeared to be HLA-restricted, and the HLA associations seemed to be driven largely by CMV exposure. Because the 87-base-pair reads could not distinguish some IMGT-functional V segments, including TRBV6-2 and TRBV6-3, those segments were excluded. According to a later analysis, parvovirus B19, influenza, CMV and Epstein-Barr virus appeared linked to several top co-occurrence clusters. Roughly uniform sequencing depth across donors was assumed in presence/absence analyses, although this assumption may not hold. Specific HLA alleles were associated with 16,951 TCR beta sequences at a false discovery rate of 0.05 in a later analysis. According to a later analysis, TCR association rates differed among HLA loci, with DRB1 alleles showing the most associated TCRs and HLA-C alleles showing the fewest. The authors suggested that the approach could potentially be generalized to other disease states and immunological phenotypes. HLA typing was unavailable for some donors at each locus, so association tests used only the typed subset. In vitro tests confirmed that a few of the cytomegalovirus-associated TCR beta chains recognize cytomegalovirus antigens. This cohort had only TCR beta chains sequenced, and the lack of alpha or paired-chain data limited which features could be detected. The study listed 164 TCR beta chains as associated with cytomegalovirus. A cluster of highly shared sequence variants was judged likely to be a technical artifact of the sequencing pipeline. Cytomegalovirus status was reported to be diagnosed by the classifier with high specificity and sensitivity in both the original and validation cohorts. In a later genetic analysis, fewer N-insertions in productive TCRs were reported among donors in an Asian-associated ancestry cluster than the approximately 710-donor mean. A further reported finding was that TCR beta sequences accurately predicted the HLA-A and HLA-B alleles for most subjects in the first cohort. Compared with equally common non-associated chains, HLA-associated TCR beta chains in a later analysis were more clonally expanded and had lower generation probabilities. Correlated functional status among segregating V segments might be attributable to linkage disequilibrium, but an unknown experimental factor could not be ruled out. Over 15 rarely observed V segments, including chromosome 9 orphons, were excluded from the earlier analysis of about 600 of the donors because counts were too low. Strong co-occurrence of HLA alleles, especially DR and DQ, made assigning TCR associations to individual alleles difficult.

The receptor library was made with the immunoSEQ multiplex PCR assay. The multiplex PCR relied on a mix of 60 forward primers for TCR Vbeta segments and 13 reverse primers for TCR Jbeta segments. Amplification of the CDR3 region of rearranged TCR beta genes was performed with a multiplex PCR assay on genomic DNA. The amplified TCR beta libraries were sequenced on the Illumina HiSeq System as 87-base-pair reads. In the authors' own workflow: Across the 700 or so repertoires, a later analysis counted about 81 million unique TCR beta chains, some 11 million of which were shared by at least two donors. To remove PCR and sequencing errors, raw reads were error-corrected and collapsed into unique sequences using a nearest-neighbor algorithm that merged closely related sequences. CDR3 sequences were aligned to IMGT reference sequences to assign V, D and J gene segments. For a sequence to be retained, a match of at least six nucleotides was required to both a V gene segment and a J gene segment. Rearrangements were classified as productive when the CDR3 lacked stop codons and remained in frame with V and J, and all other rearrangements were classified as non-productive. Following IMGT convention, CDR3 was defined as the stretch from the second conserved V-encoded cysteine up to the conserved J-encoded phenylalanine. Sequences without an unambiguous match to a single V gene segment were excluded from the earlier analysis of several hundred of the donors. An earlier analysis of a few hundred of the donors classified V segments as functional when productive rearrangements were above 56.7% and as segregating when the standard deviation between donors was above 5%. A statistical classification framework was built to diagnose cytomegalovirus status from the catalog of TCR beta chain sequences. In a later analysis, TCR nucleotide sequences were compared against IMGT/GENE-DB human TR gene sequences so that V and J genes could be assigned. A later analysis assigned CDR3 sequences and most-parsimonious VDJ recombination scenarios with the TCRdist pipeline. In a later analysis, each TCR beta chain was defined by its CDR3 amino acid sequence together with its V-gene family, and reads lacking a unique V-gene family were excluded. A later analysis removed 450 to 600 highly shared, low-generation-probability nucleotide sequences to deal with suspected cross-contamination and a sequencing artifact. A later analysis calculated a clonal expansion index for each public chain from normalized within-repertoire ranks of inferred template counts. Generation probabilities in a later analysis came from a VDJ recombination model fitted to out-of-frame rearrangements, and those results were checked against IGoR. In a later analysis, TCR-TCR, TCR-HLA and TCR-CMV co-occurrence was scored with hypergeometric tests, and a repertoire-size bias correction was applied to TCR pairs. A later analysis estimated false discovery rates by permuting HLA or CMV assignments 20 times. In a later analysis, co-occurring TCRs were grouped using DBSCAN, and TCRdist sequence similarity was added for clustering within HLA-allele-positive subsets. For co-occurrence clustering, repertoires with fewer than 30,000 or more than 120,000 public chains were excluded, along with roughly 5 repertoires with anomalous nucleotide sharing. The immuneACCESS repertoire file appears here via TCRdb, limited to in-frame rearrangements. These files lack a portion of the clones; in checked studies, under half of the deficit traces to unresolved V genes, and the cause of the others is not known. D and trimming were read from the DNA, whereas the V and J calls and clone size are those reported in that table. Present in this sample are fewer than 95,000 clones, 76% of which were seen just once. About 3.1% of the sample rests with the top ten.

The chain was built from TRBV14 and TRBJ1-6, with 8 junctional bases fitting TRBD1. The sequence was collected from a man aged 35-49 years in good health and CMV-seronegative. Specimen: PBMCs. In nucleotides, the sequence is TGTGCCAGCAGCCATGCGACAGGGGTGATGACAAGTTCACCCCTCCACTTT. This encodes CASSHATGVMTSSPLHF.